This T cell receptor beta chain comes out of a study of blood T cell repertoires in COVID-19. The overall study: Spain, Italy and the United States supplied samples that represented acute and convalescent COVID-19.

Original processing methods: Estimation of nucleated cell counts relied on the amplification of reference gene primers. TCRdb's table, derived via immunoSEQ multiplex PCR, lists solely in-frame clones and lacks some. The DNA was the basis for D and trimming; V, J and clone size are from that table. The sample includes 210,000 or so clones, approximately 90% of them seen just once. The TCR comes from a man aged 45 to 65 with acute or convalescent COVID-19. The source material was peripheral blood.

In DNA, the CDR3 is TGTGCCAGCAGCGTAGCGGCGGCAGGGCGAAAAGCAACTAATGAAAAACTGTTTTTT. Encoded protein: CASSVAAAGRKATNEKLFF. The rearrangement links TRBV9 to TRBJ1-4; D may be TRBD1 (5 bases). The V gene lost 0 bases and the J gene lost 0 bases, with 18 bases spanning the gap. The germline V gene has CDR1 SGDLS and CDR2 YYNGEE. The CDR3 has 19 residues.